This T cell receptor beta chain emerged from a study of cytomegalovirus exposure and HLA in healthy donors. As for this clone: Antigen: not known.

The PCR had 60 Vbeta and 13 Jbeta primers. Method: immunoSEQ multiplex PCR; TCRdb's copy keeps in-frame clones and lacks some. The repertoire table contains 35,000 to 45,000 clones. The germline V gene has CDR1 DFQATT and CDR2 SNEGSKA (reference sequence). CDR3 size: 10 residues. Findings and limits, study-wide: In a later analysis, TCR beta V- and J-gene trimming showed a link to a missense DCLRE1C variant.

This sequence was found in a man aged 40-49 years in good health and CMV-seropositive. The sequenced sample was PBMCs. The V gene is TRBV20-1, the J gene TRBJ2-5; the D is unclear. The J call could be wrong; TRBJ2-7 is a better fit for the DNA end. The CDR3 spells CSVESYEQYF. CDR3 nucleotide sequence: TGCAGTGTCGAATCCTACGAGCAGTACTTC.